Below, 2 T cell receptor beta chains from the same sample are listed, as sequenced in a study of T cell clones after liver transplantation. Produced via immunoSEQ multiplex PCR; TCRdb's table is partial and in-frame only. Here the sample spans about 24,000 clones, more than 60% being singletons. The sequencing here drew on CD4+ T cells from blood, taken before liver transplant. These receptors all come from a human donor who received a liver transplant.

V usage is TRBV9 and J usage is TRBJ2-7, with D possibly TRBD2 on 5 matching bases. V lost 5 bases to trimming and J lost 3 bases, with 15 bases between them. CDR3 size: 14 residues. CDR1 and CDR2 (germline): SGDLS, YYNGEE. The CDR3 sequence: CASSLAGLGYEQYF. CDR3 nucleotides: TGTGCCAGCAGTCTCGCGGGCCTCGGCTACGAGCAGTACTTC.

Worth noting for this clone: A read error is possible here, since a much larger clone lies one base away. The chain combines TRBV30 with TRBJ1-5, with D unresolved. In germline, CDR1 is GTSNPN, CDR2 SVGIG (reference sequence). The CDR3 contains 13 residues. CDR3 nucleotide sequence: TGTGCCCGGAGTGTCGGCAGTAATCAGCCCCAGCATTTT. It translates to CARSVGSNQPQHF.